The 18 T cell receptor beta chains below all came from one sample that was sequenced in a study of T-cell reconstitution after alpha-beta-depleted transplantation in children. This sample's TCRbeta library carried unique molecular identifier barcodes. TCRdb fed the PCR reads into MiXCR, producing one record per CDR3 protein. This sample has approximately 45,000 distinct CDR3 sequences, with around 50% found just once. Sample: peripheral blood, taken before TCRalphabeta/CD19-depleted stem cell transplant. Receptors originate from a boy under three years old with SCID, due to receive a stem cell transplant.

This chain links TRBV2 with TRBJ2-5, with TRBD2 identical over 7 bases. Trimming cost V 8 bases and J 5 bases; bases outside gene matches: 8. Looked up from germline, CDR1 is SNHLY and CDR2 is FYNNEI. The CDR3 loop spans 13 amino acids. CDR3 sequence (DNA): TGTGCCAGCGGGGGAGGGTCGGAGGAGACCCAGTACTTC. It yields the protein CASGGGSEETQYF.

The table lists this clonotype with a count of one. The V and J genes are TRBV12-3 or TRBV12-4 and TRBJ2-7; D gene unclear. Trimming took 3 bases from V and 4 from J, leaving 13 bases between them. This CDR3 has 14 amino acids. CDR3 sequence reads: CASSFGSLNYEQYF. In DNA form, the CDR3 reads TGTGCCAGCAGTTTCGGGTCCTTAAATTACGAGCAGTACTTC.

The chain uses TRBV4-2 and TRBJ2-1; D is unresolved. This CDR3 has 15 amino acids. V dropped 4 bases and J dropped 0 bases, with 10 bases sitting between them. Germline V lookup: CDR1 LGHNA, CDR2 YNFKEQ. CDR3 sequence (DNA): TGTGCCAGCAGCCTCGGAGCCAACTCCTACAATGAGCAGTTCTTC. Its translation is CASSLGANSYNEQFF.

This clonotype came up a few times. The V gene is TRBV7-9, the J gene TRBJ2-7, with D perhaps TRBD2 (5 bases). Germline V gene data show CDR1 as SEHNR and CDR2 as FQNEAQ (reference sequence). This CDR3 contains 14 residues. Between the trimmed V and J ends, which lost 3 bases and 6 bases, there was a span of 15 bases. CDR3 in DNA: TGTGCCAGCAGCTTTCTCCGTCGGGAAACCGAGCAGTACTTC. Its protein product is CASSFLRRETEQYF.

This rearrangement joins TRBV7-9 to TRBJ2-5; 7 positions match TRBD2. Germline CDR1 SEHNR, CDR2 FQNEAQ (reference sequence). V lost 5 bases and J lost 5; bases outside the gene matches: 5. The CDR3 is 13 residues long. CDR3 DNA: TGTGCCAGCAGCGAGGCGGGGGTGGAGACCCAGTACTTC. Its protein is CASSEAGVETQYF.

The chain is built from TRBV5-4 and TRBJ2-7, with 8 bases that match TRBD1. Germline V gene lookup returns CDR1 SGHNT and CDR2 YYREEE (reference sequence). Germline trimming cut 2 bases from V and 6 bases from J; bases unmatched to any gene: 10. This CDR3 is 15 amino acids long. CDR3 sequence reads: CASSFPSPDRGEQYF. The CDR3 DNA reads TGTGCCAGCAGCTTTCCGTCCCCCGACAGGGGCGAGCAGTACTTC.

This rearrangement joins TRBV27 to TRBJ1-1; D possibly corresponds to TRBD1 (6 bases). This CDR3 contains 15 residues. Germline V gives CDR1 MNHEY, CDR2 SMNVEV (reference sequence). Deletions cut 8 bases from V and 4 bases from J, with 20 bases between. The CDR3 nucleotides are TGTGCCAGCGCTCGAGAAGGGGGGGCGAGCACTGAAGCTTTCTTT. This codes for CASAREGGASTEAFF.

In its sample, this clonotype is medium-sized (0.01 to 0.1%). This sequence joins TRBV5-1 and TRBJ2-3, with 11 bases fitting TRBD2. The CDR3 runs 16 residues. Trimming at V came to 0 bases and at J to 5 bases, leaving 5 bases not matched to a gene. The germline CDR1 and CDR2 sequences are SGHRS and YFSETQ. The CDR3 here is CASSLDSGGAGDTQYF. The CDR3 DNA follows: TGCGCCAGCAGCTTGGATAGCGGGGGGGCGGGAGATACGCAGTATTTT.

The rearrangement links TRBV5-1 to TRBJ2-1; TRBD1 is a possible D gene (6 bases). In germline, CDR1 is SGHRS, CDR2 YFSETQ. The CDR3 extends over 15 amino acids. Trimming removed 1 base from V and 2 bases from J, with 10 bases in between. The CDR3: CASSLTYRAYNEQFF. In DNA, the CDR3 is TGCGCCAGCAGCTTGACCTACAGGGCCTACAATGAGCAGTTCTTC.

The chain uses TRBV6-1 and TRBJ1-2; 7 bases agree with TRBD1. V trimming: 6 bases; J trimming: 4 bases; junction bases outside the gene matches: 11. Germline V gene lookup returns CDR1 MNHNS and CDR2 SASEGT. The CDR3 loop spans 15 amino acids. Written as DNA, the CDR3 is TGTGCCAGCAGACGGGACCCGACAGGGATCTATGGCTACACCTTC. This codes for CASRRDPTGIYGYTF.

This chain connects TRBV20-1 to TRBJ2-7, with 7 bases fitting TRBD1. Germline V lookup: CDR1 DFQATT, CDR2 SNEGSKA (reference sequence). The CDR3 consists of 16 residues. The V segment lost 0 bases and the J segment 3 bases; nucleotides outside the gene matches: 11. The CDR3 DNA follows: TGCAGTGCTAGAGATCCCGTCGACAGGGCGGGCTACGAGCAGTACTTC. This gives the protein CSARDPVDRAGYEQYF.

V is TRBV27 and J is TRBJ1-6, with TRBD1 identical over 7 bases. CDR1 MNHEY and CDR2 SMNVEV come from the germline V gene (reference sequence). V shed 1 base and J 10 bases; nucleotides not matched to a gene: 7. This CDR3 contains 15 residues. The CDR3 DNA follows: TGTGCCAGCAGTTTATACGACAGGGTCGGCTCACCCCTCCACTTT. Translated, it gives CASSLYDRVGSPLHF.

V gene TRBV7-2 combines with J gene TRBJ1-2; D is unresolved. Trimming stripped 2 bases from V and 6 bases from J, with 10 bases between. Germline CDR1 is SGHTA and CDR2 is FQGNSA. This CDR3 region has 13 residues. The CDR3 sequence: CASSLLGFDGYTF. CDR3 coding DNA: TGTGCCAGCAGCTTACTCGGGTTCGATGGCTACACCTTC.

This clonotype was seen only a few times. The chain's CDR3 is CASSPRGAGGSYEQYF. For the CDR3, the DNA is TGTGCCAGCAGCCCCCGGGGAGCGGGGGGCTCCTACGAGCAGTACTTC. This rearrangement joins TRBV7-6 to TRBJ2-7, with 9 bases lining up with TRBD2. CDR3 length equals 16 residues. Germline V gene lookup returns CDR1 SGHVS and CDR2 FNYEAQ. V was clipped by 5 bases and J by 0 bases; unmatched bases: 8.

The chain carries TRBV4-2 and TRBJ2-2; the D is unclear. Trimming removed 4 bases from V and 3 bases from J, with 9 bases in between. The CDR3 runs 14 residues. Germline V gene lookup returns CDR1 LGHNA and CDR2 YNFKEQ. CDR3 amino acids: CASSPLEYTGELFF. In nucleotides, the CDR3 is TGTGCCAGCAGCCCTTTAGAATACACCGGGGAGCTGTTTTTT.

The chain employs TRBV5-1 and TRBJ2-1; D may be TRBD1 (5 bases). CDR1 SGHRS and CDR2 YFSETQ come from the germline V gene. This CDR3 is built from 14 residues. The V end was cut by 2 bases, the J end by 5 bases, with 11 bases between. CDR3 loop: CASSFWQGNNEQFF. The DNA for the CDR3 is TGCGCCAGCAGCTTTTGGCAGGGAAACAATGAGCAGTTCTTC.

The chain carries TRBV6-2 or TRBV6-3 and TRBJ2-2, with 8 bases aligning to TRBD2. The CDR3 is made up of 16 amino acids. V lost 7 bases, J lost 4 bases, and 11 bases stayed unmatched. Germline loops: CDR1 MNHEY, CDR2 SVGEGT. The chain's CDR3 is CASTHDAGGGTGELFF. In nucleotides, the CDR3 is TGTGCCAGCACTCACGACGCGGGGGGCGGCACCGGGGAGCTGTTTTTT.

The chain uses TRBV7-9 and TRBJ2-3, with 7 bases aligning to TRBD1. The CDR3 runs to 14 residues. V was pared by 1 base and J by 5 bases, with 3 bases of the junction left unmatched. Per the germline V gene, CDR1 is SEHNR and CDR2 is FQNEAQ (reference sequence). The CDR3 is CASSLETGRDTQYF. In nucleotides, the CDR3 is TGTGCCAGCAGCTTAGAGACAGGGAGAGATACGCAGTATTTT.